Described below is a single T cell receptor (beta chain) sequence and its context. This sample was included in a study of regulatory T cells in long-lasting Graves disease. Sample time point: newly diagnosed GD, antithyroid drugs for less than 3 months. Isolated PBMC RNA provided the starting material for the TCR library. The V gene's germline CDR1 is LGHNA and CDR2 YNFKEQ. The CDR3 loop spans 15 amino acids. The junction had 0 bases not matched to a gene; V was cut back by 2 bases and J by 3 bases. Libraries of TCR beta came from iRepertoire HTBI primers plus Arm-PCR of CDR3 regions. From the multiplex PCR reads, TCRdb called clonotypes with MiXCR, one entry per CDR3 protein. There are a few hundred thousand distinct CDR3 sequences in the sample; 16% occur only once, and 25% to 30% lies in the top ten. This same sample was also taken into another study, of T cells in Graves' hyperthyroidism and ophthalmopathy. As that study records: HTBI primers drove first-round RT-PCR of the TCR CDR3. Most thyroid-expanded clonotypes above 0.001 were also found in blood. A model of 13 V-J pairs discriminated ophthalmopathy from stable hyperthyroidism.

The chain is built from TRBV4-2 and TRBJ2-2; 10 bases are shared with TRBD2. The sample was peripheral blood mononuclear cells (PBMCs), taken at new diagnosis, from a patient treated with antithyroid drugs. This receptor was identified in a middle-aged man with Graves disease. CDR3 DNA sequence: TGTGCCAGCAGCCAACTAGCGGGGGACACCGGGGAGCTGTTTTTT. It is translated as CASSQLAGDTGELFF.